This TCR beta chain was profiled in a study of identical twins. General study points: It was possible that invariant MAIT and iNKT cells partly confounded the zero-insertion analyses. Abundant beta clonotypes from cord blood bore fewer insertions; memory repertoires lacked this pattern. Its conclusions, products of cross-sectional statistical analysis, did not come from following the same donors.

Unique molecular identifiers were present on cDNA, and template switching added a universal primer site. TCRdb independently ran MiXCR on the 5' RACE reads; one entry per CDR3 protein. The sample consists of 1.5 million to 2 million distinct CDR3 sequences, about 31% of them appearing once. Germline V CDR1 and CDR2: MNHNY, SVGAGI (reference sequence). V shed 0 bases and J 3 bases; nucleotides not matched to a gene: 5. The CDR3 totals 15 residues. Of note for this clonotype: Its target is not known.

The sequencing input was cord blood. The V call is TRBV6-6, the J call TRBJ2-7; 7 bases are a match to TRBD2. This sequence was found in a newborn girl in good health. As DNA, the CDR3 is TGTGCCAGCAGTTACTCGGGGGGGAAGAGCTACGAGCAGTACTTC. Its translation is CASSYSGGKSYEQYF.